The sequence of this T cell receptor beta chain was determined in a study of metastatic and nonmetastatic thyroid tumors. Study background: Both malignant and benign thyroid patients supplied peripheral blood and tumor or nodule tissue samples, across which the repertoires of these patients were then compared. Study-wide findings and caveats: Reported TCR beta diversity, measured in blood and tumor, was significantly higher for malignant thyroid tumors than for benign nodules.

No treatment of any kind had been given to any patient before thyroid surgery. This clone was observed many times. The antigen remains unidentified. In the authors' methods: Using the CDR3 differences seen across clinicopathological groups, the authors built a distant-metastasis classifier for papillary thyroid cancer, which was meant to discriminate distant-metastatic patients. TCRdb reanalyzed the PCR reads with MiXCR. TCRdb's processing, not the authors' own work, is the source of the V and J calls. The repertoire holds roughly 30,000 clones, with roughly 20% as singletons. The clonotype originates from a female donor with papillary thyroid cancer or a benign thyroid nodule (not recorded which). Some clones in this sample may be carry-over from other donors' samples. Input material: blood.

The CDR3 reads CASNTVGTGVNEQFF. The CDR3 bases are TGTGCCAGTAACACGGTGGGGACAGGTGTCAATGAGCAGTTCTTC. V and J are TRBV19 and TRBJ2-1, with 8 bases that match TRBD1. The CDR3 totals 15 residues. Germline assignment: CDR1 LNHDA and CDR2 SQIVND (reference sequence). J gave up 6 bases and V 7 bases, and 11 bases lay outside the gene matches. Full variable domain (missing parts from reference TRBV19 and TRBJ2-1): DGGITQSPKYLFRKEGQNVTLSCEQNLNHDAMYWYRQDPGQGLRLIYYSQIVNDFQKGDIAEGYSVSREKKESFPLTVTSAQKNPTAFYLCASNTVGTGVNEQFFGPGTRLTVL.